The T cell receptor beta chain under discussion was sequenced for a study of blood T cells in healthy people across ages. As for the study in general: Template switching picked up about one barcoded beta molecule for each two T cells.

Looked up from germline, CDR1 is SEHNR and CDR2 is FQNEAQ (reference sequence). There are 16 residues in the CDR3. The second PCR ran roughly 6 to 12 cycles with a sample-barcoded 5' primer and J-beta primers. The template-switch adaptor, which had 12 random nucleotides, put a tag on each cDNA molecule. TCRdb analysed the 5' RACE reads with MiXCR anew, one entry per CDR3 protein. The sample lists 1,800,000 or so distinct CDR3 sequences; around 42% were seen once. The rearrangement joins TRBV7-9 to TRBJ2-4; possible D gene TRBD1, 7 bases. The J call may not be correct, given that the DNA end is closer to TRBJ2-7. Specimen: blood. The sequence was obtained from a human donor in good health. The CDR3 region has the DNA TGTGCCAGCAGTTTTTTTATCAGGGGGACTTACTACGAGCAGTACTTC. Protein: CASSFFIRGTYYEQYF.